This T cell receptor beta chain was sequenced for a study of early T cells in non-severe SARS-CoV-2 infection. Whole-study findings and limits: Matches to VDJdb favored anti-spike CD8 responses and missed private and CD4 specificities.

Per the germline V gene, CDR1 is KGHSH and CDR2 is LQKENI. The CDR3 totals 15 residues. V lost 3 bases and J lost 5, with 16 bases in between. In the library, individual cDNA molecules carried attached unique molecular identifiers. TCRdb re-called the 5' RACE reads through MiXCR, storing one row per CDR3 protein. Of about 97,000 distinct CDR3 sequences listed, approximately 14% are singletons. As for this clonotype: What it binds is unknown.

The chain carries TRBV18 and TRBJ1-2, with D perhaps TRBD1 (5 bases). The sample was whole blood. The receptor was derived from an adult who was a healthcare worker with PCR-confirmed SARS-CoV-2 infection or an uninfected control (not recorded which). CDR3: CASSPSDTDRYGYTF. CDR3 coding DNA: TGTGCCAGCTCACCCAGTGACACCGACAGATATGGCTACACCTTC.